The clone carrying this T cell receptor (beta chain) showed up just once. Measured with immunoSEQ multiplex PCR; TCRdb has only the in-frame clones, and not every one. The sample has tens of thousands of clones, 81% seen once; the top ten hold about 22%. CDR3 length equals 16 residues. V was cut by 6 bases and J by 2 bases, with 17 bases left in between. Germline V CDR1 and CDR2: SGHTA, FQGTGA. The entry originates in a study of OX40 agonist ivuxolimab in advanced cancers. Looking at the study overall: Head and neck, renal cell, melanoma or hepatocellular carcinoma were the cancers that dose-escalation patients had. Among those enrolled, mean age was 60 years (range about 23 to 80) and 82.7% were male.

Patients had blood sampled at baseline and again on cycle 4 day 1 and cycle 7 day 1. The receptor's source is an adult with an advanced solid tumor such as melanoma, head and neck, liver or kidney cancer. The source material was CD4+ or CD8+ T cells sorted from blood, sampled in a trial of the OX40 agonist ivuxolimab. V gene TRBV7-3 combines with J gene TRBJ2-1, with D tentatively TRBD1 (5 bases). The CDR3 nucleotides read TGTGCCAGCAGTTTATCTGGGGCGGAAACCTACAATGAGCAGTTCTTC. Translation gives CASSLSGAETYNEQFF. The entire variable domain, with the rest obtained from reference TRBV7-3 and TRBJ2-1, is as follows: GAGVSQTPSNKVTEKGKYVELRCDPISGHTALYWYRQSLGQGPEFLIYFQGTGAADDSGLPNDRFFAVRPEGSVSTLKIQRTERGDSAVYLCASSLSGAETYNEQFFGPGTRLTVL.